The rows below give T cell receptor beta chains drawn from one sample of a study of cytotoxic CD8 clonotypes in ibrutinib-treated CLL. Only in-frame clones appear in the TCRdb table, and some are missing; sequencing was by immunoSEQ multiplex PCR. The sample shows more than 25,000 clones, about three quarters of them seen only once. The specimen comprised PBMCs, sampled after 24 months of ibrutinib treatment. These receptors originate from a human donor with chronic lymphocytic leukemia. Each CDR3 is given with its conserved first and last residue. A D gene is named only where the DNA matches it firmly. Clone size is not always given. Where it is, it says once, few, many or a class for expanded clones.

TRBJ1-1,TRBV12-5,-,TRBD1,CASGLFRDSPMNTEAFF,TGTGCTAGTGGTTTATTCCGGGACAGCCCCATGAACACTGAAGCTTTCTTT
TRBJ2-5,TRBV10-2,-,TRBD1,CASSELQGKETQYF,TGCGCCAGCAGTGAGTTACAGGGGAAAGAGACCCAGTACTTC
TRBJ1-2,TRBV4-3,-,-,CASSQEEGRVNGYTF,TGCGCCAGCAGCCAGGAGGAGGGGAGGGTTAATGGCTACACCTTC
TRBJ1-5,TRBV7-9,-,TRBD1,CASSFSVGGVKQPQHF,TGTGCCAGCAGCTTCTCAGTAGGGGGCGTAAAGCAGCCCCAGCATTTT
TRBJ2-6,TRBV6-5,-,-,CASSPNRAGANVLTF,TGTGCCAGCAGTCCGAACAGGGCTGGGGCCAACGTCCTGACTTTC
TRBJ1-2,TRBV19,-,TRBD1,CASTPGQGRGYTF,TGTGCCAGTACCCCGGGACAGGGGAGAGGCTACACCTTC
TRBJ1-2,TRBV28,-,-,CASSPHGAKGYTF,TGTGCCAGCAGTCCCCACGGGGCGAAGGGCTACACCTTC
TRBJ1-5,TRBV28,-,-,CASSPPMRDQPQHF,TGTGCCAGCAGTCCACCTATGAGGGATCAGCCCCAGCATTTT
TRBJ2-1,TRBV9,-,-,CASSVGPEQFF,TGTGCCAGCAGCGTAGGCCCTGAGCAGTTCTTC
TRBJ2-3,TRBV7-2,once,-,CASSLSGVTDTQYF,TGTGCCAGCAGCTTATCCGGGGTCACAGATACGCAGTATTTT
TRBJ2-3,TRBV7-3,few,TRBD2,CASSFRTSGGPLSTDTQYF,TGTGCCAGCAGCTTCCGAACTAGCGGGGGGCCCCTTAGCACAGATACGCAGTATTTT
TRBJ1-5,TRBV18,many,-,CASSPGQWGQPQHF,TGTGCCAGCTCACCAGGACAGTGGGGCCAGCCCCAGCATTTT
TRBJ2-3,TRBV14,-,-,CASSQEGAWGTQYF,TGTGCCAGCAGCCAAGAGGGGGCCTGGGGTACGCAGTATTTT
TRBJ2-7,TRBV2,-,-,CASSTVQAGEQYF,TGTGCCAGCAGTACCGTACAAGCAGGCGAGCAGTACTTC
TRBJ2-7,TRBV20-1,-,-,CSASPNYEQYF,TGCAGTGCTAGCCCTAATTACGAGCAGTACTTC
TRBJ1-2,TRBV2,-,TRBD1,CASSEDQGAIGYTF,TGTGCCAGCAGTGAAGACCAGGGGGCAATTGGCTACACCTTC
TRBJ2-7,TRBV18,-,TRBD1,CASSPQGTGSAYEQYF,TGTGCCAGCTCACCGCAAGGGACAGGTAGTGCCTACGAGCAGTACTTC
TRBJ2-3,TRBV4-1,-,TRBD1,CASSQGTGTGGGLDTQYF,TGCGCCAGCAGCCAAGGGACCGGGACAGGGGGCGGGTTAGATACGCAGTATTTT
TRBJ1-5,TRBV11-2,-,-,CASSLLGQPQHF,TGTGCCAGCAGCTTATTGGGTCAGCCCCAGCATTTT
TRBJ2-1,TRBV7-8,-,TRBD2,CASSFRLAGLYNEQFF,TGTGCCAGCAGCTTTCGACTAGCGGGCCTTTACAATGAGCAGTTCTTC
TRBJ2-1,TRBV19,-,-,CASTPLEHGHNEQFF,TGTGCCAGTACCCCGTTAGAGCATGGGCACAATGAGCAGTTCTTC
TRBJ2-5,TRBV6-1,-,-,CASSPRGQETQYF,TGTGCCAGCAGTCCCCGGGGGCAAGAGACCCAGTACTTC
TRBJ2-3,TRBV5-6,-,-,CASSLLSGATDTQYF,TGTGCCAGCAGCTTGTTGTCCGGGGCCACAGATACGCAGTATTTT
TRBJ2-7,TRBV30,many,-,CAWSVPGWEQYF,TGTGCCTGGAGTGTGCCAGGGTGGGAGCAGTACTTC
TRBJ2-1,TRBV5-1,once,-,CASSPLGSYNEQFF,TGCGCCAGCAGCCCCCTAGGCTCCTACAATGAGCAGTTCTTC
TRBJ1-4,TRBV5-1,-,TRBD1,CASSQGATNEKLFF,TGCGCCAGCAGCCAGGGGGCAACTAATGAAAAACTGTTTTTT
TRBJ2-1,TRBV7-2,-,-,CASSMKFDTEQFF,TGTGCCAGCAGCATGAAGTTCGATACTGAGCAGTTCTTC
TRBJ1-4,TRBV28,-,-,CASTGSDSPDEKLFF,TGTGCCAGCACCGGCAGCGACAGCCCTGATGAAAAACTGTTTTTT
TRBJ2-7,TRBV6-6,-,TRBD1,CASSYSNRGPYEQYF,TGTGCCAGCAGTTACTCTAACAGGGGTCCCTACGAGCAGTACTTC
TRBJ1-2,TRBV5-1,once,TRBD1,CASSLTGAYGYTF,TGCGCCAGCAGCCTGACAGGGGCATATGGCTACACCTTC
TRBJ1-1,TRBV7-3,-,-,CASSFKTGRNTEAFF,TGTGCCAGCAGCTTCAAGACAGGAAGAAACACTGAAGCTTTCTTT
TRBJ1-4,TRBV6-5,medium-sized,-,CASKSGAGSEKLFF,TGTGCCAGCAAGTCAGGGGCGGGTAGTGAAAAACTGTTTTTT
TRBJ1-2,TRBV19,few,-,CASSIGANYGYTF,TGTGCCAGTAGTATCGGGGCTAACTATGGCTACACCTTC
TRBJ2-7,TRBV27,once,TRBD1,CASSNTGAASAEQYF,TGTGCCAGCAGCAATACAGGGGCGGCCTCGGCCGAGCAGTACTTC
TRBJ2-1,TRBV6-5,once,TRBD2,CASKYTSANNEQFF,TGTGCCAGCAAGTACACTAGCGCCAACAATGAGCAGTTCTTC
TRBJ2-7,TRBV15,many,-,CATSRGRGGPYEQYF,TGTGCCACCAGCAGAGGAAGGGGGGGCCCCTACGAGCAGTACTTC
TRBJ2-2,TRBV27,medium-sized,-,CASSYDSEGTGELFF,TGTGCCAGCAGTTACGATTCGGAAGGGACCGGGGAGCTGTTTTTT
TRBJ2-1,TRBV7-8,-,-,CASSHPRPGVDEQFF,TGTGCCAGCAGCCACCCCAGACCCGGTGTCGATGAGCAGTTCTTC
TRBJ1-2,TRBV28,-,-,CASSGLYGGYTF,TGTGCCAGCTCAGGCCTGTACGGGGGCTACACCTTC
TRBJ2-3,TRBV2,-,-,CASTGPNTDTQYF,TGTGCCAGCACCGGACCAAACACAGATACGCAGTATTTT